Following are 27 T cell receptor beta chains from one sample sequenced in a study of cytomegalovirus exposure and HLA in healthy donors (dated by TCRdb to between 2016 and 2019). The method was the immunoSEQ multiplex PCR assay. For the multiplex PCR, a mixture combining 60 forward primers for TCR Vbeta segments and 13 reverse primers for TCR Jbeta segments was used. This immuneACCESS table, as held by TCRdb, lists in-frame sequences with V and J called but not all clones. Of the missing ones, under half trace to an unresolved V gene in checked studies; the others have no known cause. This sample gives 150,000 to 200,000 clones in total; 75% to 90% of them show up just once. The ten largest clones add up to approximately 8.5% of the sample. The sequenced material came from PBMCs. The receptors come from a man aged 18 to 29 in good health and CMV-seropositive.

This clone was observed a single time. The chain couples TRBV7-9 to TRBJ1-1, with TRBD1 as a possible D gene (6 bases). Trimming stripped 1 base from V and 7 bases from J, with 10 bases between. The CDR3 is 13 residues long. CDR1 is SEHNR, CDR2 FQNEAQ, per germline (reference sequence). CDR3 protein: CASSLGGGLEAFF. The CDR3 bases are TGTGCCAGCAGCTTAGGGGGGGGCCTTGAAGCTTTCTTT.

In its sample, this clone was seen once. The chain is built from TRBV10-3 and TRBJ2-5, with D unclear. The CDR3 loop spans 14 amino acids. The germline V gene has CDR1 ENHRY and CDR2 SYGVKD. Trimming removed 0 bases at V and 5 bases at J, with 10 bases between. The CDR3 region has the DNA TGTGCCATCAGTGAGTCTCAGGCCAGGGAGACCCAGTACTTC. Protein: CAISESQARETQYF.

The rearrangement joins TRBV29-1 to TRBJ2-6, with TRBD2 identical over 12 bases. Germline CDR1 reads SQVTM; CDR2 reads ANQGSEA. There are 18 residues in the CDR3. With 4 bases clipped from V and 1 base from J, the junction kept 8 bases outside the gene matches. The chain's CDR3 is CSVGNRLAGVSGANVLTF. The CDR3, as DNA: TGCAGCGTTGGCAATAGACTAGCGGGGGTATCTGGGGCCAACGTCCTGACTTTC.

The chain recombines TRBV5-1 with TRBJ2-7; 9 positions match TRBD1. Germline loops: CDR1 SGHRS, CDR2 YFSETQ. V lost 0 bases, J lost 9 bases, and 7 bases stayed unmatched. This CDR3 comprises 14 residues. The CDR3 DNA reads TGCGCCAGCAGCTTGGGGGACAGGGCCTCCCGGCAGTACTTC. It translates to CASSLGDRASRQYF.

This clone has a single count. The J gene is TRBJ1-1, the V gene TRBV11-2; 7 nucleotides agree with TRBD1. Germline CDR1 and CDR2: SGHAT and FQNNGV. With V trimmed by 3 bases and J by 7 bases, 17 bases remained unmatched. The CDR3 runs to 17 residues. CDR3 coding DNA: TGTGCCAGCAGCTTCTGGGACAGACGGATCTGGGGGATTGAAGCTTTCTTT. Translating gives CASSFWDRRIWGIEAFF.

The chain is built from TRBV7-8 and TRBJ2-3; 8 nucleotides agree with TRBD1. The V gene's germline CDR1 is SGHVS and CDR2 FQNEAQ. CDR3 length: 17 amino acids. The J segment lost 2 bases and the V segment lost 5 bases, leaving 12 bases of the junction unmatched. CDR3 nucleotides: TGTGCCAGCAGCCAGAATCCGGGACAGGTCCCCACAGATACGCAGTATTTT. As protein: CASSQNPGQVPTDTQYF.

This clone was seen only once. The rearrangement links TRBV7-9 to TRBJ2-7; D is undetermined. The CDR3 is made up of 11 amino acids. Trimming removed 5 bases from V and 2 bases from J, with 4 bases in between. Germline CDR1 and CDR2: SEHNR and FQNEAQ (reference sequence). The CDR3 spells CASSITYEQYF. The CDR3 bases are TGTGCCAGCAGCATAACCTACGAGCAGTACTTC.

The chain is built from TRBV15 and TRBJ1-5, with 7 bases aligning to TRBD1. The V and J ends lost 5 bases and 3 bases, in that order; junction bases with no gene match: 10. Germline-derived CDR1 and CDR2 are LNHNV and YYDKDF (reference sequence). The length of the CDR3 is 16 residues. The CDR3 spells CATSGRIGTDNQPQHF. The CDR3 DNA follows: TGTGCCACCAGCGGACGGATCGGGACAGACAATCAGCCCCAGCATTTT. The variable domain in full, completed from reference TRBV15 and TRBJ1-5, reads DAMVIQNPRYQVTQFGKPVTLSCSQTLNHNVMYWYQQKSSQAPKLLFHYYDKDFNNEADTPDNFQSRRPNTSFCFLDIRSPGLGDTAMYLCATSGRIGTDNQPQHFGDGTRLSIL.

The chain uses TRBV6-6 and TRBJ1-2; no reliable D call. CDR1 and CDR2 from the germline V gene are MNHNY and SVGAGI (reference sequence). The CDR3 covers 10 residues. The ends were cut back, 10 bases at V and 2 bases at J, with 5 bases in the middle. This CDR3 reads CAIRNYGYTF. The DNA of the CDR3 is TGTGCCATACGGAACTATGGCTACACCTTC.

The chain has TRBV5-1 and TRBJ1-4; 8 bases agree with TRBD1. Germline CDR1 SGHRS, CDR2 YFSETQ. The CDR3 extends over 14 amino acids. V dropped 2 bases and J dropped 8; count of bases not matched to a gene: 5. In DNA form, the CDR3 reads TGCGCCAGCAGCTTAGGACAGGGAGGGGAAAAACTGTTTTTT. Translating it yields CASSLGQGGEKLFF.

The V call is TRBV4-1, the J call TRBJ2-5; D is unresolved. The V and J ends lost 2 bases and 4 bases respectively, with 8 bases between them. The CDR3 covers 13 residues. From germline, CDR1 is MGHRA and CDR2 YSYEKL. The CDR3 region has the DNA TGCGCCAGCAGCCAATCCTCGTCAGAGACCCAGTACTTC. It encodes CASSQSSSETQYF.

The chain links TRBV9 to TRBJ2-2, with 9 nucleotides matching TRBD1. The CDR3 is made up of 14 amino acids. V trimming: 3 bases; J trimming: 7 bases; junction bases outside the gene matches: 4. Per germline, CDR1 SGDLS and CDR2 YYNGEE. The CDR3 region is CASSETGGHGELFF. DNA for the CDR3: TGTGCCAGCAGCGAAACAGGGGGCCACGGGGAGCTGTTTTTT.

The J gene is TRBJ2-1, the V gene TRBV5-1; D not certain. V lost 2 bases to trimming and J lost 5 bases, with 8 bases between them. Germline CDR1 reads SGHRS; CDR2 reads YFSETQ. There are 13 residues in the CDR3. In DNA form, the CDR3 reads TGCGCCAGCAGCTTCGACATCCACAATGAGCAGTTCTTC. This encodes CASSFDIHNEQFF.

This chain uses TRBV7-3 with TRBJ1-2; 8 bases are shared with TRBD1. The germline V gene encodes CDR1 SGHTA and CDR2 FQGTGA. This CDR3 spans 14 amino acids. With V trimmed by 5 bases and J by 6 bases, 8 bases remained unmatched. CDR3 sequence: CASSTTGTGDGYTF. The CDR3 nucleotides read TGTGCCAGCAGCACGACCGGGACAGGAGATGGCTACACCTTC.

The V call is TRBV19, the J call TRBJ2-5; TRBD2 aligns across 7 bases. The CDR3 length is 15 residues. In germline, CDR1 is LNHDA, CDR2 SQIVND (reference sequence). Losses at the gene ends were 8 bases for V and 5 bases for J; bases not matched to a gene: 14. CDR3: CASGVGGGNGETQYF. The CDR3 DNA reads TGTGCCAGTGGGGTTGGCGGGGGTAACGGGGAGACCCAGTACTTC.

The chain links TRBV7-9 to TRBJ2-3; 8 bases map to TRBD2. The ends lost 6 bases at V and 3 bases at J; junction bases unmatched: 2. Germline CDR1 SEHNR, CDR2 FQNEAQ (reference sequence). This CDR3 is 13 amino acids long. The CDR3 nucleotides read TGTGCCAGCAGTCCGGGGGGGACAGATACGCAGTATTTT. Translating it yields CASSPGGTDTQYF.

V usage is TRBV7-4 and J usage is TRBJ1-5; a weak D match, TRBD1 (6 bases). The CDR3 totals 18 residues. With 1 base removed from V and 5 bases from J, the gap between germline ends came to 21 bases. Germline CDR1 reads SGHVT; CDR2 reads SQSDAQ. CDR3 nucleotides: TGTGCCAGCAGCTTAGGCCGGATAGGGGGGGGGCGCGATCAGCCCCAGCATTTT. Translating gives CASSLGRIGGGRDQPQHF.

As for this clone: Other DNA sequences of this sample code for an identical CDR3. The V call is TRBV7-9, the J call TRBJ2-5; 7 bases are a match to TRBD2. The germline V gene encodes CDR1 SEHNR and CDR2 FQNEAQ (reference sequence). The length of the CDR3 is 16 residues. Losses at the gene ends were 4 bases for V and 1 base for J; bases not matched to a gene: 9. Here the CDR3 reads CASSSRTSGAQETQYF. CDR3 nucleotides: TGTGCCAGCAGCTCGCGGACCAGCGGGGCCCAAGAGACCCAGTACTTC.

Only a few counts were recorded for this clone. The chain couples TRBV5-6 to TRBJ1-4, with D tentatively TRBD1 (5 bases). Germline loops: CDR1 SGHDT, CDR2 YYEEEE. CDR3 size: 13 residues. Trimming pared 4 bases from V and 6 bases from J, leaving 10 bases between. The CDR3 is CASSVRDYEKLFF. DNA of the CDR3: TGTGCCAGCAGCGTCCGGGACTATGAAAAACTGTTTTTT.

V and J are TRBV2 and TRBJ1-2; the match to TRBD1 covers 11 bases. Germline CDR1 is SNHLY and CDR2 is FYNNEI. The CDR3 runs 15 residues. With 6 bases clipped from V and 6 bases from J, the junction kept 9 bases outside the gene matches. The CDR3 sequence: CASRVRTGGADGYTF. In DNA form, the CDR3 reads TGTGCCAGCAGGGTCCGGACAGGGGGCGCCGATGGCTACACCTTC.

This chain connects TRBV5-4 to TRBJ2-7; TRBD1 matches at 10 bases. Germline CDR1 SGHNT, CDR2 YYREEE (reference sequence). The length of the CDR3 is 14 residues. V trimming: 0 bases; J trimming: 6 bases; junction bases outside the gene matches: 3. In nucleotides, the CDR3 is TGTGCCAGCAGCTTGGGACAGGGGGCGGCCGAGCAGTACTTC. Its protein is CASSLGQGAAEQYF.

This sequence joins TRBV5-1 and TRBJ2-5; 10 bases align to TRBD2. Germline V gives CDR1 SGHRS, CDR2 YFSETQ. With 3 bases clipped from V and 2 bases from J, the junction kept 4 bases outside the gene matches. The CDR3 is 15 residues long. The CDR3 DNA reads TGCGCCAGCAGCTCGGGACTAGCGATGCAAGAGACCCAGTACTTC. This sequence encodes CASSSGLAMQETQYF.

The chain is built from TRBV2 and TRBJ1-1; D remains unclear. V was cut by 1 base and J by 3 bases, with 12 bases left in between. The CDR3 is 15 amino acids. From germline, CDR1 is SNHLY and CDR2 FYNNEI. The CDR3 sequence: CASSEGRGGDTEAFF. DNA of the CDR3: TGTGCCAGCAGTGAAGGCCGGGGTGGGGACACTGAAGCTTTCTTT.

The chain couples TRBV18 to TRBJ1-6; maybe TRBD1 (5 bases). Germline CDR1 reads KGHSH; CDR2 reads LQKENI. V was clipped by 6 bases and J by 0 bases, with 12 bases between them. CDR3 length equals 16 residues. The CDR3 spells CASSPAGPSYNSPLHF. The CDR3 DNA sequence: TGTGCCAGCTCCCCGGCGGGACCCTCCTATAATTCACCCCTCCACTTT. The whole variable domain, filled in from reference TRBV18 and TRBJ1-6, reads NAGVMQNPRHLVRRRGQEARLRCSPMKGHSHVYWYRQLPEEGLKFMVYLQKENIIDESGMPKERFSAEFPKEGPSILRIQQVVRGDSAAYFCASSPAGPSYNSPLHFGNGTRLTVT.

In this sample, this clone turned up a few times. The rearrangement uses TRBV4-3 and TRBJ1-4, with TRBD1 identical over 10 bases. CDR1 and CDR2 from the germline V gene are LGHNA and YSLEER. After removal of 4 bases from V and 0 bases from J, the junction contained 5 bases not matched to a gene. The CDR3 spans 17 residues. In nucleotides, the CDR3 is TGCGCCAGCAGCCCCGGGACAGGGGTCCCAACTAATGAAAAACTGTTTTTT. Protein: CASSPGTGVPTNEKLFF.

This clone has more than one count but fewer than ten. This CDR3 reads CASSSRGSGNTIYF. The DNA for the CDR3 is TGCGCCAGCAGCTCCAGGGGGTCTGGAAACACCATATATTTT. This chain uses TRBV4-1 with TRBJ1-3; 7 positions agree with TRBD1. J gave up 1 base and V 5 bases, and 2 bases lay outside the gene matches. CDR3 length equals 14 residues. Germline assignment: CDR1 MGHRA and CDR2 YSYEKL.

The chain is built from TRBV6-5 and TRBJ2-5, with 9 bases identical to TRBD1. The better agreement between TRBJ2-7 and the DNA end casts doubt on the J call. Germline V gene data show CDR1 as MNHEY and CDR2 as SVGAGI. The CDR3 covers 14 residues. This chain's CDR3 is CASRKGTGRREQYF. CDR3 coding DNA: TGTGCCAGCAGGAAAGGGACAGGGAGGCGCGAGCAGTACTTC.